This T cell receptor beta chain was sequenced in a study of cytomegalovirus exposure and HLA in healthy donors. Study conclusions and caveats: A few chains linked to CMV were shown in vitro to be specific for CMV antigens. The study designated roughly 160 TCR beta chains cytomegalovirus-associated. It was found in a later analysis that first-cohort TCR clusters tended to co-occur in the 130 or so validation repertoires.

Points on this clone: The target antigen is unknown.

Clones were sequenced by immunoSEQ multiplex PCR, and TCRdb holds only the in-frame ones, with some missing. The repertoire holds about 120,000 clones, with around 95% as singletons. The donors were part of the validation cohort, which consisted of 120 subjects and was separate from the first cohort of around 620 subjects. CDR3 size: 12 residues. V was pared by 4 bases and J by 4 bases, with 11 bases between. CDR1 and CDR2 from the germline V gene are GTSNPN and SVGIG (reference sequence). The rearrangement joins TRBV30 to TRBJ2-7; maybe TRBD2 (7 bases). The clonotype comes from a man between 18 and 35 years old in good health and CMV-seronegative. What was sequenced was PBMCs. The CDR3 region is CAWMGRGYEQYF. CDR3 bases: TGTGCCTGGATGGGGAGGGGGTACGAGCAGTACTTC.